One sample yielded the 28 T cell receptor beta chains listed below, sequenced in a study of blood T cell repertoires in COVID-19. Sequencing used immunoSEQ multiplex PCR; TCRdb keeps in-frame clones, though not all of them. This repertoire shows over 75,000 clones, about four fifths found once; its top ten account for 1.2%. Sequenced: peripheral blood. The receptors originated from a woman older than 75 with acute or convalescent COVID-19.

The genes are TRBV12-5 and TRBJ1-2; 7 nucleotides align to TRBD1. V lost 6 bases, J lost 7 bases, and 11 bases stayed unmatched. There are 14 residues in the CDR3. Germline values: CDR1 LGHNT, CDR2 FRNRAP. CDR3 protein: CASGPPGQDGGYTF. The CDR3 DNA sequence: TGTGCTAGTGGACCACCCGGACAGGATGGTGGCTACACCTTC.

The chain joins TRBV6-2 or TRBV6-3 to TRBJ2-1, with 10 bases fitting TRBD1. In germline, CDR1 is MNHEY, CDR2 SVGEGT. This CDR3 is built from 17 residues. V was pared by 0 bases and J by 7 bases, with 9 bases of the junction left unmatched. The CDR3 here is CASSYSSVGQGLNEQFF. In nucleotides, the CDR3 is TGTGCCAGCAGTTACTCTTCGGTGGGACAGGGGCTGAATGAGCAGTTCTTC.

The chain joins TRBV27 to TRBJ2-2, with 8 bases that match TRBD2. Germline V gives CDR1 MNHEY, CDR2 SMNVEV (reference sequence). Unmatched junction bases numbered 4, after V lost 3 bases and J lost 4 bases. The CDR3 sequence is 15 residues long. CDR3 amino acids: CASSFISGVTGELFF. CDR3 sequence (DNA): TGTGCCAGCAGTTTCATTAGCGGGGTCACCGGGGAGCTGTTTTTT.

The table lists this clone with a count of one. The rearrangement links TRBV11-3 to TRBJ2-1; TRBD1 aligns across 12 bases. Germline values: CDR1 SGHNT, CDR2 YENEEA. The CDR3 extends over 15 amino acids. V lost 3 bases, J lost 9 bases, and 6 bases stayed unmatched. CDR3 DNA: TGTGCCAGCAGCTTGGGGACAGGGGGCTTTGGTGAGCAGTTCTTC. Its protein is CASSLGTGGFGEQFF.

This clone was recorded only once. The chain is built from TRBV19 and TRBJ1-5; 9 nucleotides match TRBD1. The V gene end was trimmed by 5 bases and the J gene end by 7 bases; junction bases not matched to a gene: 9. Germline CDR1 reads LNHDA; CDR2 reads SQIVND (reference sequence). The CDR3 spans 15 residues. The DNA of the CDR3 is TGTGCCAGTAGTCCGACGACAGGGGGTCTCCAGCCCCAGCATTTT. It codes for CASSPTTGGLQPQHF.

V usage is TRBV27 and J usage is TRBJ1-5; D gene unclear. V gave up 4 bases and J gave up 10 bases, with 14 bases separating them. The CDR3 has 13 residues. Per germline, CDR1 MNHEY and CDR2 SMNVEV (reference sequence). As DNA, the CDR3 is TGTGCCAGCAGTTCCTCTTTTAGTCACCCCCAGCATTTT. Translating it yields CASSSSFSHPQHF.

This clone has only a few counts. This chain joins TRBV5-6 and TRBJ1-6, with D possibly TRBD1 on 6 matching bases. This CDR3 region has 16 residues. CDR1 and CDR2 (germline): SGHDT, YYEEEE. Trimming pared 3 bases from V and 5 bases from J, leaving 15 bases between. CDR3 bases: TGTGCCAGCAGCTACACGGGGGGACACGATAATTCACCCCTCCACTTT. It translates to CASSYTGGHDNSPLHF.

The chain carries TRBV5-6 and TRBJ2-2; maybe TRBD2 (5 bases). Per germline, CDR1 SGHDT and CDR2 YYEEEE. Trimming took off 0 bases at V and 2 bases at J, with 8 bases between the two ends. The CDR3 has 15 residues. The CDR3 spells CASSLGRINTGELFF. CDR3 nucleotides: TGTGCCAGCAGCTTGGGGAGGATTAACACCGGGGAGCTGTTTTTT. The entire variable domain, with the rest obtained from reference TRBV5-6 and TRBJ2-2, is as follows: DAGVTQSPTHLIKTRGQQVTLRCSPKSGHDTVSWYQQALGQGPQFIFQYYEEEERQRGNFPDRFSGHQFPNYSSELNVNALLLGDSALYLCASSLGRINTGELFFGEGSRLTVL.

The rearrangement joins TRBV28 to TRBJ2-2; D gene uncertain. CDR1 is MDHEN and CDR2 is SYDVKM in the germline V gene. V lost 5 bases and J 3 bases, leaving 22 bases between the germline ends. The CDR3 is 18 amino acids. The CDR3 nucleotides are TGTGCCAGCAGTCCCCTCCCTCAAACTTTATCTGACACCGGGGAGCTGTTTTTT. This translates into CASSPLPQTLSDTGELFF.

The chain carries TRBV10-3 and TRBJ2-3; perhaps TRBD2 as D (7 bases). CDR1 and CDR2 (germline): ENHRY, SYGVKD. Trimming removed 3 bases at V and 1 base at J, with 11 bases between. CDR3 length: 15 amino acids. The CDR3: CAISDSGGGTDTQYF. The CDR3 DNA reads TGTGCCATCAGTGATTCGGGGGGCGGCACAGATACGCAGTATTTT.

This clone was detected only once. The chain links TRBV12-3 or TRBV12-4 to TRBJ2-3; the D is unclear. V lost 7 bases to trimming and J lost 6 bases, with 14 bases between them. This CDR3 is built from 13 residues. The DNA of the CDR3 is TGTGCCAGCACCTCACGCCACTTGGATACGCAGTATTTT. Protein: CASTSRHLDTQYF.

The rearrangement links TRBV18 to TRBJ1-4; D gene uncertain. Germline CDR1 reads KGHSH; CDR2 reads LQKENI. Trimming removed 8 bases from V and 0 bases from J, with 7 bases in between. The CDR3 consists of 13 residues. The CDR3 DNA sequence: TGTGCCAGCCTCCGGTCAACTAATGAAAAACTGTTTTTT. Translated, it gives CASLRSTNEKLFF.

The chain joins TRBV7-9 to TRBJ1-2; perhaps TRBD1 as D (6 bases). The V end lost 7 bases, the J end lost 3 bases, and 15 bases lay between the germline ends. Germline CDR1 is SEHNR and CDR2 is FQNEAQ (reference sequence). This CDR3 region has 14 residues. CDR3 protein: CASTAAGVDYGYTF. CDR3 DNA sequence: TGTGCCAGCACCGCTGCAGGGGTCGACTATGGCTACACCTTC.

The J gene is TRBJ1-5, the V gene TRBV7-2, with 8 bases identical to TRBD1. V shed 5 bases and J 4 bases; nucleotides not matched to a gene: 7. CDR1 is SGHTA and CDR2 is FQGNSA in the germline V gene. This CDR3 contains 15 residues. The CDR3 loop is CASSPGRDRNQPQHF. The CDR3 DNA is TGTGCCAGCAGCCCGGGCAGGGACAGGAATCAGCCCCAGCATTTT.

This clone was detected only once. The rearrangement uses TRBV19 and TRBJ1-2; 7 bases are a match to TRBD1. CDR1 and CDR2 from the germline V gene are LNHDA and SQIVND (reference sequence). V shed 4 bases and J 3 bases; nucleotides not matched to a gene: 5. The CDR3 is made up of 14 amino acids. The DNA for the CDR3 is TGTGCCAGTAGTACGTCAGGGGGTTACTATGGCTACACCTTC. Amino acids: CASSTSGGYYGYTF.

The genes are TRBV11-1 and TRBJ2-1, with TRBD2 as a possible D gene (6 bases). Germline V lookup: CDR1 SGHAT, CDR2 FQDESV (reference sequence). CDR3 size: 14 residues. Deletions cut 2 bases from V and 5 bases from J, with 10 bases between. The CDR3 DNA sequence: TGTGCCAGCAGCTTAATAGCGGCTAACAATGAGCAGTTCTTC. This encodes CASSLIAANNEQFF.

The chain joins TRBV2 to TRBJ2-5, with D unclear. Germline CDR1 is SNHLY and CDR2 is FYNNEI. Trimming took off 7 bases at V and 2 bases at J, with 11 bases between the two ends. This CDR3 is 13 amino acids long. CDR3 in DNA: TGTGCCAGCAATCTAGGCAGTCAAGAGACCCAGTACTTC. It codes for CASNLGSQETQYF.

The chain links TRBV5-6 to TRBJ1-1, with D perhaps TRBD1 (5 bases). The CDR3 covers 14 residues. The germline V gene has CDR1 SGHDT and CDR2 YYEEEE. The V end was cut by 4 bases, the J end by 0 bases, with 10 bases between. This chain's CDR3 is CASSRRGLNTEAFF. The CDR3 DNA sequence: TGTGCCAGCAGCCGGAGGGGCTTGAACACTGAAGCTTTCTTT.

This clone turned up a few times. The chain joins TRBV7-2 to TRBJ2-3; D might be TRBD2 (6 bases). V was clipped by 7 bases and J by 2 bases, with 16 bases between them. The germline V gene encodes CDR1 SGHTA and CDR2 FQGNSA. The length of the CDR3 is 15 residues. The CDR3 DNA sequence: TGTGCCAGCATTCTCGGGGGACGCCTCACAGATACGCAGTATTTT. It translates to CASILGGRLTDTQYF.

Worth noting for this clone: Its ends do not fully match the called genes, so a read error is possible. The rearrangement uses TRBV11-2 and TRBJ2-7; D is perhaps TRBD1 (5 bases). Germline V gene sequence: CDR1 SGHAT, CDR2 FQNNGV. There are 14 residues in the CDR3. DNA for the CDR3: TGTGCCAGCAACTTAGATCGGACAAGGTGGGAGCAGTACTTC. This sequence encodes CASNLDRTRWEQYF.

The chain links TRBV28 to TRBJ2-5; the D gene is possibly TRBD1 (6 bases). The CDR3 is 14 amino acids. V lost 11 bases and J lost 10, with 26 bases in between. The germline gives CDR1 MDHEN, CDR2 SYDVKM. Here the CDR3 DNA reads TGTGCCTCTTCCTCGGACAGTTCAGCAAGTGACCAGTACTTC. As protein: CASSSDSSASDQYF.

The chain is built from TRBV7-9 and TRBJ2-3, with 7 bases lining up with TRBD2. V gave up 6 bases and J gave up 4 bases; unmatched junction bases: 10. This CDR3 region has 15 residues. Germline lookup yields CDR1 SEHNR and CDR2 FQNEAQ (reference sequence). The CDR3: CASSPGGGVADTQYF. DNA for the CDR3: TGTGCCAGCAGTCCTGGCGGGGGAGTTGCAGATACGCAGTATTTT. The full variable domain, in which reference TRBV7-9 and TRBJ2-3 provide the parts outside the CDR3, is DTGVSQNPRHKITKRGQNVTFRCDPISEHNRLYWYRQTLGQGPEFLTYFQNEAQLEKSRLLSDRFSAERPKGSFSTLEIQRTEQGDSAMYLCASSPGGGVADTQYFGPGTRLTVL.

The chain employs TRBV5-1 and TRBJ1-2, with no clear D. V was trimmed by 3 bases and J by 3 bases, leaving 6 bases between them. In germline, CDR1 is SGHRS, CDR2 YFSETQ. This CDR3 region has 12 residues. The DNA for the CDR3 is TGCGCCAGCAGCTCGGACTACTATGGCTACACCTTC. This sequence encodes CASSSDYYGYTF.

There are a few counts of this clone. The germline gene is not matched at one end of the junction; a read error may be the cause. CDR3 loop: CASTRNRIGPLIF. As DNA, the CDR3 is TGTGCCAGCACTCGAAACAGGATTGGGCCCTTAATCTTT. J is TRBJ1-1 and V is TRBV12-3 or TRBV12-4; D perhaps matches TRBD1 (5 bases). This CDR3 is built from 13 residues.

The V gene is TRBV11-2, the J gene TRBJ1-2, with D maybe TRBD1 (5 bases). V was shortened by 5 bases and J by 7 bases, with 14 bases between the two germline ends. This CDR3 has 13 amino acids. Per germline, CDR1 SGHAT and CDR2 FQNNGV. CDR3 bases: TGTGCCAGCAGCCCAGACCCCAGGGCTGGCTACACCTTC. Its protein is CASSPDPRAGYTF.

CDR3 in amino acids: CASRTGVYGYTF. DNA for the CDR3: TGTGCCAGCCGGACAGGGGTCTATGGCTACACCTTC. The chain couples TRBV27 to TRBJ1-2; 9 bases map to TRBD1. CDR3 length: 12 residues. Germline loops: CDR1 MNHEY, CDR2 SMNVEV (reference sequence). V shed 8 bases, J shed 4 bases, and the junction held 2 bases outside the gene matches.

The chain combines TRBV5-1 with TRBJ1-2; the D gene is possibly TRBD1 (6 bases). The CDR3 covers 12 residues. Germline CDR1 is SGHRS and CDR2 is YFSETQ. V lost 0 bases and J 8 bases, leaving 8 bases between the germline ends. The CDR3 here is CASSLGQDGYTF. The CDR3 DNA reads TGCGCCAGCAGCTTGGGACAGGACGGCTACACCTTC.

The CDR3 spells CASSASGSNTGELFF. The CDR3 bases are TGCGCCAGCAGCGCCTCCGGGTCGAACACCGGGGAGCTGTTTTTT. The rearrangement links TRBV5-1 to TRBJ2-2; D unresolved. The germline V gene has CDR1 SGHRS and CDR2 YFSETQ. The V end lost 4 bases, the J end lost 0 bases, and 10 bases lay between the germline ends. This CDR3 contains 15 residues.